This TCR beta chain was retrieved from a study of T cell repertoires in cytomegalovirus infection. A remark on this clonotype: Its antigen is undetermined.

MiXCR, applied by TCRdb to the reads, yields one record per CDR3 protein. Counted here are approximately 590,000 distinct CDR3 sequences, roughly 43% occurring once; the ten biggest clones make up over 45%. The CDR3 runs to 15 residues. Germline V gives CDR1 MNHNS, CDR2 SASEGT. Trimming removed 5 bases at V and 2 bases at J, with 16 bases between. The specimen comprised cultured PBMCs, sampled from culture after CMV antigen stimulation. The TCR was taken from a human donor in good health (CMV status not recorded). Some clones in this sample may be carry-over from other donors' samples. This chain links TRBV6-1 with TRBJ2-7, with D possibly being TRBD1 (6 bases). The CDR3 region is CASSSTQGFPYEQYF. The CDR3 DNA sequence: TGTGCCAGCAGTTCTACACAGGGATTCCCCTACGAGCAGTACTTC.